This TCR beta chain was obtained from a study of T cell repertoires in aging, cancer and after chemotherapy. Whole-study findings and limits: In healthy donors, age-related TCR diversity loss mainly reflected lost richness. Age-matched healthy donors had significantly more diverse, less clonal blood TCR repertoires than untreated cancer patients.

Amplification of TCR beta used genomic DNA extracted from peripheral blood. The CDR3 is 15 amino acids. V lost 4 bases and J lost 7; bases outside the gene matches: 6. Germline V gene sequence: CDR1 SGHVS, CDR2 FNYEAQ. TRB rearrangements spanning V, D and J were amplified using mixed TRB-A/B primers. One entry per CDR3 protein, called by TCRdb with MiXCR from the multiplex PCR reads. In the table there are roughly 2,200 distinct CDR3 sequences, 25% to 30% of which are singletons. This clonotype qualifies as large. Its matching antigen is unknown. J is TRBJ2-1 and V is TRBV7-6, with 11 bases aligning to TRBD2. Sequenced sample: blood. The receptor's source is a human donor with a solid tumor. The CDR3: CASSYSGGASNEQFF. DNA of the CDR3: TGTGCCAGCAGCTATAGCGGGGGGGCCAGTAATGAGCAGTTCTTC.